Listed here are 29 T cell receptor beta chains from one sample, sequenced in a study of T-cell reconstitution after alpha-beta-depleted transplantation in children. Unique molecular identifiers featured in how the TCRbeta library was prepared. Each CDR3 protein is one row after TCRdb ran MiXCR on the PCR reads. The table includes about 110,000 distinct CDR3 sequences, 9% to 12% detected once. The specimen comprised PBMCs from the stem cell graft donor, sampled from the stem cell graft. The receptor set was obtained from a human donor who donated a stem cell graft to a child with acute lymphoblastic leukemia.

The V gene is TRBV18, the J gene TRBJ1-1; a weak D match, TRBD1 (5 bases). Trimming left V 2 bases short and J 10 bases short, with 14 bases between. This CDR3 contains 13 residues. CDR1 and CDR2 from the germline V gene are KGHSH and LQKENI. Here the CDR3 DNA reads TGTGCCAGCTCACCATCAATGGAGGGACGAGCTTTCTTT. It is translated as CASSPSMEGRAFF.

This clonotype was seen more than once but under ten times. It may be a read error: a sequence one base away is much more abundant. This sequence joins TRBV6-4 and TRBJ2-2; tentatively, D is TRBD2 (5 bases). Germline V gene sequence: CDR1 MRHNA, CDR2 SNTAGT. This CDR3 region has 13 residues. V dropped 3 bases and J dropped 3 bases, with 5 bases sitting between them. The DNA for the CDR3 is TGTGCCAGCAGTGAGCGGGACACCGGGGAGCTGTTTTTT. As protein: CASSERDTGELFF.

This clonotype was seen at least ten times. The chain joins TRBV4-3 to TRBJ2-5; 9 nucleotides agree with TRBD2. Losses at the gene ends were 0 bases for V and 0 bases for J; bases not matched to a gene: 11. There are 19 residues in the CDR3. Germline CDR1 reads LGHNA; CDR2 reads YSLEER. CDR3 sequence: CASSQEAGLAGVYQETQYF. CDR3 nucleotide sequence: TGCGCCAGCAGCCAAGAGGCGGGTTTAGCGGGAGTGTACCAAGAGACCCAGTACTTC.

This clonotype was counted at least ten times. This chain uses TRBV12-3 or TRBV12-4 with TRBJ2-7; D uncertain. The CDR3 contains 12 residues. With 5 bases removed from V and 6 bases from J, the gap between germline ends came to 11 bases. The CDR3 sequence: CASSGVLGEQYF. The CDR3 DNA is TGTGCCAGCAGTGGGGTTTTGGGCGAGCAGTACTTC.

This clonotype was picked up many times. V is TRBV4-3 and J is TRBJ1-4; D remains unclear. This CDR3 is built from 15 residues. The V gene's germline CDR1 is LGHNA and CDR2 YSLEER. Trimming cost V 4 bases and J 8 bases, with 17 bases left between them. The DNA for the CDR3 is TGCGCCAGCAGCCTACTCGGTCTAGGTGGGGAAAAACTGTTTTTT. This sequence encodes CASSLLGLGGEKLFF.

This clonotype was detected many times. The chain joins TRBV10-2 to TRBJ1-1; maybe TRBD1 (5 bases). Between the trimmed V and J ends, which lost 8 bases and 2 bases, there was a span of 18 bases. Germline V gene sequence: CDR1 WSHSY, CDR2 SAAADI. CDR3 length: 15 amino acids. CDR3 sequence (DNA): TGCGCCAGCTCTGGGGCGGAAACCCTTAACACTGAAGCTTTCTTT. It codes for CASSGAETLNTEAFF.

This clonotype has ten or more counts. The chain links TRBV6-2 or TRBV6-3 to TRBJ1-1; TRBD1 matches 8 bases. With 5 bases clipped from V and 1 base from J, the junction kept 6 bases outside the gene matches. The CDR3 is 15 residues long. Germline V gene lookup returns CDR1 MNHEY and CDR2 SVGEGT. The CDR3 DNA sequence: TGTGCCAGCAGTGACTGGACAGGGCCGAACACTGAAGCTTTCTTT. Translation: CASSDWTGPNTEAFF.

This clonotype was detected ten times or more. The chain combines TRBV15 with TRBJ1-1; D gene ambiguous. Trimming cost V 3 bases and J 0 bases, with 5 bases left between them. The CDR3 consists of 13 residues. CDR1 is LNHNV, CDR2 YYDKDF, per germline (reference sequence). Here the CDR3 DNA reads TGTGCCACCAGCAGTCGATTGAACACTGAAGCTTTCTTT. Translation gives CATSSRLNTEAFF. The full variable domain, with the rest looked up from reference TRBV15 and TRBJ1-1, is DAMVIQNPRYQVTQFGKPVTLSCSQTLNHNVMYWYQQKSSQAPKLLFHYYDKDFNNEADTPDNFQSRRPNTSFCFLDIRSPGLGDTAMYLCATSSRLNTEAFFGQGTRLTVV.

Notes on this clonotype: This may stem from a read error, because a much larger clone lies one nucleotide away. The chain links TRBV18 to TRBJ2-5; weak D call: TRBD1 (5 bases). The V gene's germline CDR1 is KGHSH and CDR2 LQKENI. The CDR3 consists of 14 residues. Here the CDR3 DNA reads TGTGCCAGCTCACCGCTGACAGCTAAAGAGGCCCAGTACTTC. Its protein product is CASSPLTAKEAQYF.

At least ten counts were recorded for this clonotype. The chain couples TRBV18 to TRBJ2-7; 10 bases are a match to TRBD1. Trimming at V came to 5 bases and at J to 4 bases, leaving 8 bases not matched to a gene. The CDR3 is 15 amino acids. Germline V CDR1 and CDR2: KGHSH, LQKENI. The CDR3 coding sequence is TGTGCCAGCTCAACCGGGACAGGGGTCCCTTACGAGCAGTACTTC. Protein sequence: CASSTGTGVPYEQYF.

This clonotype was recorded many times. The chain combines TRBV20-1 with TRBJ2-7; D not certain. Between the trimmed V and J ends, which lost 3 bases and 7 bases, there was a span of 10 bases. The germline CDR1 and CDR2 sequences are DFQATT and SNEGSKA (reference sequence). The CDR3 loop spans 11 amino acids. The CDR3 DNA sequence: TGCAGTGCTAGGCCGTTCGAAGAGCAGTACTTC. It yields the protein CSARPFEEQYF.

In this sample, this clonotype turned up many times. The V call is TRBV19, the J call TRBJ1-1, with 8 bases aligning to TRBD1. This CDR3 spans 16 amino acids. V gave up 8 bases and J gave up 2 bases; unmatched junction bases: 13. The germline gives CDR1 LNHDA, CDR2 SQIVND (reference sequence). In nucleotides, the CDR3 is TGTGCCAGTCACACTCTTACGGGGACAGGCAACACTGAAGCTTTCTTT. This sequence encodes CASHTLTGTGNTEAFF.

This clonotype was seen ten or more times. This rearrangement joins TRBV14 to TRBJ2-1, with TRBD1 as a possible D gene (5 bases). Germline values: CDR1 SGHDN, CDR2 FVKESK. The length of the CDR3 is 14 residues. Trimming stripped 0 bases from V and 8 bases from J, with 11 bases between. This CDR3 is CASSQDLRAHEQFF. CDR3 bases: TGTGCCAGCAGCCAAGATCTCAGGGCCCATGAGCAGTTCTTC.

This clonotype was observed at least ten times. The chain combines TRBV5-1 with TRBJ2-5; D remains unclear. This CDR3 has 13 amino acids. V was shortened by 5 bases and J by 4 bases, with 12 bases between the two germline ends. Looked up from germline, CDR1 is SGHRS and CDR2 is YFSETQ. CDR3 sequence (DNA): TGCGCCAGCAGACAGACCCTCGGAGAGACCCAGTACTTC. It specifies CASRQTLGETQYF.

This clonotype was seen ten or more times. The chain uses TRBV18 and TRBJ2-5; D remains ambiguous. V was cut by 2 bases and J by 1 base, with 14 bases left in between. The CDR3 consists of 16 residues. Germline values: CDR1 KGHSH, CDR2 LQKENI. CDR3 DNA: TGTGCCAGCTCACCATCCTTCGAACACTTCCAAGAGACCCAGTACTTC. Translation: CASSPSFEHFQETQYF.

This clonotype occurred many times. The rearrangement uses TRBV4-2 and TRBJ1-2; maybe TRBD1 (5 bases). CDR1 and CDR2 from the germline V gene are LGHNA and YNFKEQ. V gave up 3 bases and J gave up 4 bases, with 15 bases separating them. The CDR3 loop spans 15 amino acids. The CDR3: CASSQTSQGIYGYTF. Here the CDR3 DNA reads TGTGCCAGCAGCCAGACCAGCCAGGGTATCTATGGCTACACCTTC.

This clonotype was recorded at least ten times. The CDR3 coding sequence is TGTGCCAGCAGGATAGCGGGAGGCACCTACAATGAGCAGTTCTTC. It translates to CASRIAGGTYNEQFF. The rearrangement links TRBV12-3 or TRBV12-4 to TRBJ2-1, with 10 bases matching TRBD2. The CDR3 contains 15 residues. The V and J ends lost 6 bases and 2 bases, in that order; junction bases with no gene match: 4.

To note about this clonotype: This could be a read error, since a much larger clone is one nucleotide away. The genes are TRBV5-1 and TRBJ2-1, with TRBD1 matching over 9 bases. V dropped 0 bases and J dropped 9; count of bases not matched to a gene: 7. The CDR3 runs to 15 residues. Germline assignment: CDR1 SGHRS and CDR2 YFSETQ. CDR3 amino acids: CASSLEDRGGTEQFF. In nucleotides, the CDR3 is TGCGCCAGCAGCTTGGAGGACAGGGGAGGCACTGAGCAGTTCTTC.

This clonotype was seen ten or more times. The chain combines TRBV3-1 with TRBJ2-1; 9 bases line up with TRBD2. Trimming took 4 bases from V and 7 from J; bases not matched to a gene: 8. The V gene's germline CDR1 is LGHDT and CDR2 YNNKEL (reference sequence). This CDR3 has 15 residues. The CDR3 region is CASSPGGGGRNEQFF. The CDR3 bases are TGTGCCAGCAGCCCTGGCGGGGGGGGGCGGAATGAGCAGTTCTTC.

This clonotype was recorded many times. This sequence joins TRBV4-2 and TRBJ2-5; TRBD2 might be the D (5 bases). CDR1 is LGHNA and CDR2 is YNFKEQ in the germline V gene. The CDR3 has 12 residues. Trimming stripped 4 bases from V and 5 bases from J, with 8 bases between. The DNA of the CDR3 is TGTGCCAGCAGCCTTCCGGGGGAGACCCAGTACTTC. Amino acid sequence: CASSLPGETQYF.

This clonotype was found many times. The V and J genes are TRBV29-1 and TRBJ2-2; D not resolved. Trimming cost V 0 bases and J 1 base, with 12 bases left between them. Germline CDR1 SQVTM, CDR2 ANQGSEA. CDR3 length equals 16 residues. CDR3 coding DNA: TGCAGCGTTGAAGATCCAAGTGGATTGAACACCGGGGAGCTGTTTTTT. Translating gives CSVEDPSGLNTGELFF.

This clonotype was seen at least ten times. This chain joins TRBV6-5 and TRBJ2-2; D not resolved. The germline V and J ends were trimmed by 7 bases and 4 bases, with 10 bases remaining between them. This CDR3 contains 13 residues. The V gene's germline CDR1 is MNHEY and CDR2 SVGAGI. Written as DNA, the CDR3 is TGTGCCAGCAAAAGGTCGCGCACCGGGGAGCTGTTTTTT. Translated, it gives CASKRSRTGELFF.

This clonotype was observed many times. For the CDR3, the DNA is TGCGCCAGCAGCCAAGTTCGACAGAGTAATGAAAAACTGTTTTTT. It specifies CASSQVRQSNEKLFF. V gene TRBV4-3 combines with J gene TRBJ1-4; D is perhaps TRBD1 (5 bases). Trimming took off 1 base at V and 4 bases at J, with 10 bases between the two ends. In germline, CDR1 is LGHNA, CDR2 YSLEER. CDR3 length: 15 residues.

This clonotype was seen ten or more times. The J gene is TRBJ1-6, the V gene TRBV12-3 or TRBV12-4, with D unresolved. Trimming removed 6 bases from V and 5 bases from J, with 11 bases in between. The CDR3 has 14 residues. The CDR3 sequence is CASSLGLDNSPLHF. The DNA for the CDR3 is TGTGCCAGCAGCCTGGGCCTGGATAATTCACCCCTCCACTTT.

The V and J genes are TRBV29-1 and TRBJ1-5; 7 bases are shared with TRBD1. CDR1 and CDR2 (germline): SQVTM, ANQGSEA. V was clipped by 6 bases and J by 3 bases; unmatched bases: 5. This CDR3 comprises 13 residues. CDR3 residues: CSVTGTDNQPQHF. The CDR3 DNA sequence: TGCAGCGTAACTGGGACAGACAATCAGCCCCAGCATTTT. Drawing the rest from reference TRBV29-1 and TRBJ1-5, the complete variable domain is SAVISQKPSRDICQRGTSLTIQCQVDSQVTMMFWYRQQPGQSLTLIATANQGSEATYESGFVIDKFPISRPNLTFSTLTVSNMSPEDSSIYLCSVTGTDNQPQHFGDGTRLSIL.

This clonotype was counted many times. The chain has TRBV5-1 and TRBJ2-1, with TRBD1 matching over 11 bases. Germline V gene lookup returns CDR1 SGHRS and CDR2 YFSETQ. The CDR3 has 15 residues. The V gene end was trimmed by 4 bases and the J gene end by 6 bases; junction bases not matched to a gene: 6. CDR3 nucleotide sequence: TGCGCCAGCAGCACCGTCGGGACAGGGGGCAATGAGCAGTTCTTC. Protein: CASSTVGTGGNEQFF.

This clonotype was seen ten or more times. V gene TRBV3-1 combines with J gene TRBJ2-2; TRBD1 or TRBD2 may be the D gene (6 bases each). V lost 2 bases to trimming and J lost 1 base, with 14 bases between them. This CDR3 is built from 17 residues. Germline V gives CDR1 LGHDT, CDR2 YNNKEL (reference sequence). This CDR3 reads CASSQIQGRKNTGELFF. CDR3 DNA: TGTGCCAGCAGCCAAATCCAGGGGAGGAAGAACACCGGGGAGCTGTTTTTT. Full variable domain (remainder filled in from reference TRBV3-1 and TRBJ2-2): DTAVSQTPKYLVTQMGNDKSIKCEQNLGHDTMYWYKQDSKKFLKIMFSYNNKELIINETVPNRFSPKSPDKAHLNLHINSLELGDSAVYFCASSQIQGRKNTGELFFGEGSRLTVL.

This clonotype came up many times. V and J are TRBV27 and TRBJ2-2; possibly TRBD2 for D (5 bases). The CDR3 extends over 12 amino acids. CDR1 is MNHEY, CDR2 SMNVEV, per germline (reference sequence). V lost 3 bases and J lost 7, with 6 bases in between. The CDR3 coding sequence is TGTGCCAGCAGTTTGAGGGACGGGGAGCTGTTTTTT. This codes for CASSLRDGELFF.

In this sample, this clonotype turned up many times. The DNA for the CDR3 is TGCAGTGGGGGGAAGGGAGAGACCCAGTACTTC. This sequence encodes CSGGKGETQYF. The chain combines TRBV29-1 with TRBJ2-5; possible D gene TRBD2, 6 bases. The CDR3 is 11 amino acids. CDR1 is SQVTM, CDR2 ANQGSEA, per germline. Supplemented by reference TRBV29-1 and TRBJ2-5, the full variable domain reads SAVISQKPSRDICQRGTSLTIQCQVDSQVTMMFWYRQQPGQSLTLIATANQGSEATYESGFVIDKFPISRPNLTFSTLTVSNMSPEDSSIYLCSGGKGETQYFGPGTRLLVL.